A single sample is the source of the 29 T cell receptor beta chains below, sequenced in a study of T-cell memory formation after mild COVID-19. TCRdb re-called the 5' RACE reads with MiXCR, one entry per CDR3 protein. Of over 500,000 distinct CDR3 sequences in the sample, roughly 17% were seen once. Sequencing was performed on PBMCs or a T cell subset sorted from them (not recorded which). These receptors were collected from an adult woman who had mild COVID-19 (a few samples of this study predate the infection). Cell type and time point are not known.

The table lists this clonotype with a few counts. The gene calls are TRBV7-9 and TRBJ2-1, with a weak D call TRBD1 (6 bases). With 3 bases removed from V and 1 base from J, the gap between germline ends came to 16 bases. The germline gives CDR1 SEHNR, CDR2 FQNEAQ (reference sequence). The CDR3 length is 17 residues. CDR3 DNA sequence: TGTGCCAGCAGCTTCCCAGGCAGGGGTAGGTCCTACAATGAGCAGTTCTTC. Translation: CASSFPGRGRSYNEQFF.

The chain carries TRBV27 and TRBJ1-5, with 8 bases lining up with TRBD1. V shed 5 bases, J shed 2 bases, and the junction held 8 bases outside the gene matches. The germline V gene has CDR1 MNHEY and CDR2 SMNVEV (reference sequence). The length of the CDR3 is 16 residues. CDR3 bases: TGTGCCAGCAGTACGGGACAGGTCCCTGGCAATCAGCCCCAGCATTTT. Its translation: CASSTGQVPGNQPQHF.

This clonotype was counted only a few times. This chain connects TRBV29-1 to TRBJ2-3; perhaps TRBD1 as D (5 bases). There are 12 residues in the CDR3. Trimming cost V 3 bases and J 6 bases, with 10 bases left between them. Germline CDR1 and CDR2: SQVTM and ANQGSEA. This CDR3 is CSVDRDTDTQYF. The CDR3 DNA reads TGCAGCGTTGACAGGGATACGGATACGCAGTATTTT.

There are many counts of this clonotype. V gene TRBV20-1 combines with J gene TRBJ1-2, with 9 nucleotides matching TRBD1. The germline V gene has CDR1 DFQATT and CDR2 SNEGSKA (reference sequence). Unmatched junction bases numbered 6, after V lost 0 bases and J lost 7 bases. The CDR3 runs to 14 residues. The CDR3 region has the DNA TGCAGTGCTAGAGACCGGGACAGGGTGTTTGGCTACACCTTC. Amino acids: CSARDRDRVFGYTF.

CDR3 sequence: CASRDRGKNTEAFF. Here the CDR3 DNA reads TGTGCCAGCAGGGATCGGGGAAAGAACACTGAAGCTTTCTTT. This sequence joins TRBV27 and TRBJ1-1, with D unclear. Germline V lookup: CDR1 MNHEY, CDR2 SMNVEV (reference sequence). The CDR3 covers 14 residues. Trimming removed 6 bases at V and 1 base at J, with 12 bases between.

CDR3 DNA sequence: TGTGCCAGCAGCTTAACTCTCGAGCTGGTTCCAGATACGCAGTATTTT. Its translation: CASSLTLELVPDTQYF. This rearrangement joins TRBV7-9 to TRBJ2-3; D is ambiguous. Germline V CDR1 and CDR2: SEHNR, FQNEAQ (reference sequence). The CDR3 has 16 amino acids. V lost 2 bases and J lost 4, with 16 bases in between.

This clonotype has only a few counts. The junction departs from germline at one end; a sequencing error may be responsible. V gene TRBV27 combines with J gene TRBJ1-2; D remains ambiguous. Germline loops: CDR1 MNHEY, CDR2 SMNVEV (reference sequence). The CDR3 has 12 residues. CDR3: CGSRTVVMGYTF. The CDR3 bases are TGTGGCAGCAGAACGGTGGTTATGGGCTACACCTTC.

The chain links TRBV5-1 to TRBJ2-1, with 8 bases that match TRBD1. The CDR3 loop spans 14 amino acids. Losses at the gene ends were 5 bases for V and 8 bases for J; bases not matched to a gene: 9. Germline V CDR1 and CDR2: SGHRS, YFSETQ. The CDR3 sequence: CASSIGQGGDEQFF. Here the CDR3 DNA reads TGCGCCAGCAGTATCGGACAGGGCGGGGATGAGCAGTTCTTC.

This clonotype was detected only a few times. The chain employs TRBV19 and TRBJ2-7, with 12 bases identical to TRBD2. With 2 bases clipped from V and 5 bases from J, the junction kept 7 bases outside the gene matches. Germline V gene lookup returns CDR1 LNHDA and CDR2 SQIVND (reference sequence). There are 16 residues in the CDR3. CDR3 in amino acids: CASSILPTSGRDEQYF. CDR3 bases: TGTGCCAGTAGTATACTTCCGACTAGCGGGAGAGACGAGCAGTACTTC.

This sequence joins TRBV20-1 and TRBJ2-7, with 9 bases matching TRBD2. J lost 2 bases, V lost 4 bases, and 0 bases had no gene match. CDR1 is DFQATT, CDR2 SNEGSKA, per germline (reference sequence). This CDR3 is built from 12 residues. The CDR3 DNA follows: TGCAGTGCTACTAGCGGGACCTACGAGCAGTACTTC. Amino acids: CSATSGTYEQYF.

V usage is TRBV9 and J usage is TRBJ2-5; TRBD2 aligns across 8 bases. Germline CDR1 is SGDLS and CDR2 is YYNGEE. With V trimmed by 4 bases and J by 9 bases, 11 bases remained unmatched. CDR3 length: 14 residues. The CDR3 protein is CASSIGGGSGPQYF. As DNA, the CDR3 is TGTGCCAGCAGCATCGGGGGGGGCTCTGGCCCCCAGTACTTC.

The V call is TRBV20-1, the J call TRBJ2-3; D gene unclear. V was pared by 0 bases and J by 0 bases, with 4 bases between. Germline lookup yields CDR1 DFQATT and CDR2 SNEGSKA (reference sequence). This CDR3 contains 13 residues. The CDR3 is CSARERSTDTQYF. The CDR3 DNA is TGCAGTGCTAGAGAACGGAGCACAGATACGCAGTATTTT.

This clonotype was seen more than once but under ten times. The germline gene is not matched at one end of the junction; a read error may be the cause. The V and J genes are TRBV29-1 and TRBJ2-7; D perhaps matches TRBD1 (7 bases). The CDR3 runs 11 residues. Germline assignment: CDR1 SQVTM and CDR2 ANQGSEA. The CDR3: CSTRGADEQYF. The CDR3 coding sequence is TGTTCCACCAGGGGGGCAGACGAGCAGTACTTC.

A few counts support this clonotype. V and J are TRBV4-2 and TRBJ2-1; D is ambiguous. Germline V gene sequence: CDR1 LGHNA, CDR2 YNFKEQ. Trimming took off 1 base at V and 5 bases at J, with 6 bases between the two ends. This CDR3 spans 13 amino acids. The CDR3 loop reads CASSQAENNEQFF. The CDR3 DNA follows: TGTGCCAGCAGCCAAGCCGAGAACAATGAGCAGTTCTTC.

V gene TRBV2 combines with J gene TRBJ2-5; TRBD2 aligns across 10 bases. Trimming removed 4 bases from V and 6 bases from J; junction bases left unmatched: 8. The germline V gene encodes CDR1 SNHLY and CDR2 FYNNEI. The CDR3 contains 15 residues. This CDR3 is CASSGAGGQEQTQYF. CDR3 in DNA: TGTGCCAGCAGTGGAGCGGGGGGGCAGGAGCAGACCCAGTACTTC.

This clonotype turned up a few times. The CDR3: CASSQVMVGGIGETQYF. The CDR3 DNA sequence: TGTGCCAGCAGCCAAGTTATGGTGGGAGGGATCGGAGAGACCCAGTACTTC. The J gene is TRBJ2-5, the V gene TRBV4-2, with TRBD2 identical over 7 bases. The germline gives CDR1 LGHNA, CDR2 YNFKEQ. The CDR3 runs to 17 residues. The V segment lost 1 base and the J segment 4 bases; nucleotides outside the gene matches: 12.

This rearrangement joins TRBV5-5 to TRBJ1-1; no firm D call. Trimming removed 1 base from V and 10 bases from J, with 8 bases in between. The CDR3 covers 11 residues. Germline V gene data show CDR1 as SGHKS and CDR2 as YYEKEE (reference sequence). The CDR3 region is CASSLLGGAFF. DNA of the CDR3: TGTGCCAGCAGCTTGCTTGGAGGAGCTTTCTTT. Full variable domain (missing parts from reference TRBV5-5 and TRBJ1-1): DAGVTQSPTHLIKTRGQQVTLRCSPISGHKSVSWYQQVLGQGPQFIFQYYEKEERGRGNFPDRFSARQFPNYSSELNVNALLLGDSALYLCASSLLGGAFFGQGTRLTVV.

The chain has TRBV4-2 and TRBJ2-3; 15 bases fit TRBD2. The V gene's germline CDR1 is LGHNA and CDR2 YNFKEQ. Trimming took 4 bases from V and 0 from J; bases not matched to a gene: 8. The CDR3 length is 19 residues. The CDR3 DNA reads as TGTGCCAGCAGCCGGCAGGGACTAGCGGGAGGATCTAGCACAGATACGCAGTATTTT. Translated: CASSRQGLAGGSSTDTQYF.

This rearrangement joins TRBV6-4 to TRBJ1-5; tentative D call: TRBD1 (5 bases). This CDR3 has 15 residues. The germline CDR1 and CDR2 sequences are MRHNA and SNTAGT. V shed 6 bases and J shed 6 bases, with 18 bases lying between them. The DNA for the CDR3 is TGTGCCAGCAGCGTGTGGGGGGATTTATGTCAGCCCCAGCATTTT. Its protein product is CASSVWGDLCQPQHF.

The rearrangement uses TRBV5-5 and TRBJ2-7; TRBD2 is a possible D gene (6 bases). CDR3 length: 14 amino acids. The V gene's germline CDR1 is SGHKS and CDR2 YYEKEE (reference sequence). V was cut by 4 bases and J by 4 bases, with 15 bases left in between. The CDR3 DNA is TGTGCCAGCAGCGTAGGAAACGCGGGGTACGAGCAGTACTTC. Its translation: CASSVGNAGYEQYF.

This clonotype was seen more than once but under ten times. This rearrangement joins TRBV11-2 to TRBJ2-7; unclear D gene. CDR3 length: 15 amino acids. The germline V and J ends were trimmed by 5 bases and 3 bases, with 17 bases remaining between them. Germline V lookup: CDR1 SGHAT, CDR2 FQNNGV. The CDR3 region has the DNA TGTGCCAGCAGCCCTGTCGCAGGCGGTGACTACGAGCAGTACTTC. Translation: CASSPVAGGDYEQYF.

This clonotype was observed a few times. V gene TRBV7-8 combines with J gene TRBJ2-1, with D tentatively TRBD2 (5 bases). Germline assignment: CDR1 SGHVS and CDR2 FQNEAQ. The V end lost 1 base, the J end lost 8 bases, and 9 bases lay between the germline ends. The CDR3 consists of 13 residues. CDR3 sequence: CASSLEAADEQFF. In DNA form, the CDR3 reads TGTGCCAGCAGCTTAGAAGCGGCGGATGAGCAGTTCTTC.

This clonotype was counted only a few times. This sequence joins TRBV15 and TRBJ2-5; TRBD1 aligns across 9 bases. The germline gives CDR1 LNHNV, CDR2 YYDKDF (reference sequence). The J segment lost 5 bases and the V segment lost 3 bases, leaving 4 bases of the junction unmatched. The CDR3 sequence is 14 residues long. The CDR3 bases are TGTGCCACCAGCAGGGACAGGGGCGCGGAGACCCAGTACTTC. It specifies CATSRDRGAETQYF.

The chain recombines TRBV20-1 with TRBJ2-7; possibly TRBD2 for D (6 bases). From germline, CDR1 is DFQATT and CDR2 SNEGSKA (reference sequence). V was cut by 4 bases and J by 5 bases, with 18 bases left in between. The CDR3 loop spans 14 amino acids. CDR3 loop: CSATTRDFLNEQYF. In nucleotides, the CDR3 is TGCAGTGCTACAACCCGGGACTTTTTAAACGAGCAGTACTTC.

This clonotype was found many times. V is TRBV20-1 and J is TRBJ2-2; 7 nucleotides line up with TRBD1. V was pared by 5 bases and J by 0 bases, with 3 bases of the junction left unmatched. Germline values: CDR1 DFQATT, CDR2 SNEGSKA (reference sequence). The CDR3 extends over 14 amino acids. CDR3 protein: CSAPGQTNTGELFF. The CDR3, as DNA: TGCAGTGCTCCGGGACAGACGAACACCGGGGAGCTGTTTTTT.

This clonotype was picked up many times. The gene calls are TRBV29-1 and TRBJ1-1; D is uncertain. The CDR3 sequence is 11 residues long. Germline CDR1 is SQVTM and CDR2 is ANQGSEA. Trimming left V 4 bases short and J 7 bases short, with 10 bases between. The CDR3 DNA is TGCAGCGTTGTAAGGTCGAGTGAAGCTTTCTTT. Residues: CSVVRSSEAFF.

This chain links TRBV2 with TRBJ1-5; 8 bases are shared with TRBD1. Germline V CDR1 and CDR2: SNHLY, FYNNEI. The CDR3 has 12 amino acids. The CDR3 region has the DNA TGTGCAGGCGGACAGGGAAATCAGCCCCAGCATTTT. It encodes CAGGQGNQPQHF.

CDR3 in amino acids: CASSGTGATNEKLFF. CDR3 sequence (DNA): TGTGCCAGCAGTGGGACGGGGGCAACTAATGAAAAACTGTTTTTT. The chain uses TRBV2 and TRBJ1-4; possible D gene TRBD1, 5 bases. CDR1 and CDR2 from the germline V gene are SNHLY and FYNNEI. The CDR3 is 15 residues long. The germline V and J ends were trimmed by 4 bases and 0 bases, with 9 bases remaining between them.

This clonotype has more than one count but fewer than ten. The CDR3 sequence is CASSLWTGTYEQYF. DNA for the CDR3: TGTGCCAGCAGCCTCTGGACAGGGACCTACGAGCAGTACTTC. The chain combines TRBV3-1 with TRBJ2-7, with 8 bases fitting TRBD1. J gave up 2 bases and V 4 bases, and 4 bases lay outside the gene matches. This CDR3 contains 14 residues. Germline CDR1 and CDR2: LGHDT and YNNKEL (reference sequence).